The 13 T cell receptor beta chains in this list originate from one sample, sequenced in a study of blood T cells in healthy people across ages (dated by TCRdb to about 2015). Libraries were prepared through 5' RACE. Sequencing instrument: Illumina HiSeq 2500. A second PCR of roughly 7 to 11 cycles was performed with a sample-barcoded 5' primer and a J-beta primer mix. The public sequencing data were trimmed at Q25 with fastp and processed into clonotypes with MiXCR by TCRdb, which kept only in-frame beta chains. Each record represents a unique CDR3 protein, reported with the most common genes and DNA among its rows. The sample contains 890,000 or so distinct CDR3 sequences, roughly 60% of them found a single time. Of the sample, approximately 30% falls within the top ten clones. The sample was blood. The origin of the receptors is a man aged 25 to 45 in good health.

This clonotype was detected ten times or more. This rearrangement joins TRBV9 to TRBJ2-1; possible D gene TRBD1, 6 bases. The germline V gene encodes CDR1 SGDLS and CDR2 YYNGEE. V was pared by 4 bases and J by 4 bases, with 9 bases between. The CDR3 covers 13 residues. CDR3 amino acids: CASSTGQYNEQFF. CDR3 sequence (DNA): TGTGCCAGCAGCACCGGACAGTACAATGAGCAGTTCTTC.

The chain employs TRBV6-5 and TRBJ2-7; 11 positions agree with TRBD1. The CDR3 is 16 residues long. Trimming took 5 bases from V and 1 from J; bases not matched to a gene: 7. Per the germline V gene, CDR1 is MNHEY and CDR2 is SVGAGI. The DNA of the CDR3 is TGTGCCAGCAGTCTACATGGGACAGGGGGATCCTACGAGCAGTACTTC. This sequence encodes CASSLHGTGGSYEQYF.

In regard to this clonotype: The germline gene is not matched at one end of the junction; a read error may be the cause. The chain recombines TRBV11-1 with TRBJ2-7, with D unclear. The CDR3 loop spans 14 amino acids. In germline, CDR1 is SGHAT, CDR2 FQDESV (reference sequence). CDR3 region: CAGSLGWQSYEQYF. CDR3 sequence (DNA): TGTGCCGGCAGCTTAGGGTGGCAATCCTACGAGCAGTACTTC.

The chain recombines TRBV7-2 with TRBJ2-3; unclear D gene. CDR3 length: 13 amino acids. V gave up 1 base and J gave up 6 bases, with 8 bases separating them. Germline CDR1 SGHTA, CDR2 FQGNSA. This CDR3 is CASSLESIDTQYF. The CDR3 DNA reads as TGTGCCAGCAGCTTAGAAAGTATTGATACGCAGTATTTT.

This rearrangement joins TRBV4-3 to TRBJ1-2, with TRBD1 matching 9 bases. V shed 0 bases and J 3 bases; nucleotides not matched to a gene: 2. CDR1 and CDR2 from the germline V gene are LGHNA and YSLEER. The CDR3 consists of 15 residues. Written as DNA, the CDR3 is TGCGCCAGCAGCCAAGAAGGGACAGGGCACTATGGCTACACCTTC. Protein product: CASSQEGTGHYGYTF.

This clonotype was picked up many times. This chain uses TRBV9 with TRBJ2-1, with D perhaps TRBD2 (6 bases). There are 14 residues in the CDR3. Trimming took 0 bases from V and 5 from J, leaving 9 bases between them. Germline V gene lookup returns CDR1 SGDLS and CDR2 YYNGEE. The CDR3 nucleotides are TGTGCCAGCAGCGTAGACTTAGCGGACAATGAGCAGTTCTTC. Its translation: CASSVDLADNEQFF.

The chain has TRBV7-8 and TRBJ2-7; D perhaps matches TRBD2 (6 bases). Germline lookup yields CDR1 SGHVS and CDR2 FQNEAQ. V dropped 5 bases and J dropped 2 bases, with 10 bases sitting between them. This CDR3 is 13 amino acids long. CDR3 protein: CASSVSGTYEQYF. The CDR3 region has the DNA TGTGCCAGCAGCGTTAGCGGCACCTACGAGCAGTACTTC.

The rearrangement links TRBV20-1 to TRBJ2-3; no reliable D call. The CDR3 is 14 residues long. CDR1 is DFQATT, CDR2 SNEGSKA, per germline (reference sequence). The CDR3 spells CTSPGSSVADTQYF. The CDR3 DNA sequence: TGCACCAGCCCGGGCAGCTCTGTTGCAGATACGCAGTATTTT.

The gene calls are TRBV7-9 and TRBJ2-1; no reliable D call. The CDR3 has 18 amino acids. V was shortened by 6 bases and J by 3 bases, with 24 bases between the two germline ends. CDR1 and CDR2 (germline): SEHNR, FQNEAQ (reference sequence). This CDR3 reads CASRGSTSARDVYNEQFF. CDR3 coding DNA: TGTGCCAGCAGGGGGTCGACATCGGCCCGCGATGTCTACAATGAGCAGTTCTTC.

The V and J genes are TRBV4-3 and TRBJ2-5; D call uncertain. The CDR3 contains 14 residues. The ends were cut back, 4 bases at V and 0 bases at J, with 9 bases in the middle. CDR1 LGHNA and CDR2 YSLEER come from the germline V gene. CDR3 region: CASSPASYQETQYF. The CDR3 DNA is TGCGCCAGCAGCCCTGCCTCGTACCAAGAGACCCAGTACTTC.

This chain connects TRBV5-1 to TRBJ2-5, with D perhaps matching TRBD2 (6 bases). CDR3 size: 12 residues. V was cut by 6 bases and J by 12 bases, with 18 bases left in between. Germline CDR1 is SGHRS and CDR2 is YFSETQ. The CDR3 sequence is CASKGAYGGEYF. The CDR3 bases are TGCGCCAGCAAAGGGGCTTACGGGGGAGAGTACTTC.

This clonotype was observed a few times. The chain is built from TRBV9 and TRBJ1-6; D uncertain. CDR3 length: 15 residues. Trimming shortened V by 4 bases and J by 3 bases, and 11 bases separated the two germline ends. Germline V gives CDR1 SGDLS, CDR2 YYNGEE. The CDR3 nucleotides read TGTGCCAGCAGCTCCGTCGGCAGCTATAATTCACCCCTCCACTTT. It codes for CASSSVGSYNSPLHF.

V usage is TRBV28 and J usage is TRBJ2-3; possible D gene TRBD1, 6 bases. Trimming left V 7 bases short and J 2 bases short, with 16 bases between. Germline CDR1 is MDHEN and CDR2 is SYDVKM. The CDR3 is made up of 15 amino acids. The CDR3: CASISRQDLTDTQYF. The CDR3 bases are TGTGCCAGCATCTCCCGACAGGACCTCACAGATACGCAGTATTTT.